The rows below give T cell receptor beta chains drawn from one sample of a study of shared clonotypes between healthy human individuals. This table comes from immunoSEQ multiplex PCR, and its TCRdb copy is limited to in-frame clones, with some not included. The table includes 640,000 or so clones, 60% to 80% detected once. Material for sequencing was memory CD4+ T cells sorted from blood. The receptors here all came from a woman aged 25 to 39 in good health. The CDR3 runs from the conserved cysteine through the conserved F or W. Fields, in order: CDR3 length, clone size, J gene, V gene, D gene, CDR3 DNA, CDR3 protein. D genes are given only for firm matches. Rows may omit the clone size; those that give it use once, few, many or a size class.

13,.,TRBJ2-5,TRBV29-1,TRBD2,TGCAGCGTTGAATTGGCGGGAGTGGAGACCCAGTACTTC,CSVELAGVETQYF
16,.,TRBJ2-5,TRBV4-2,.,TGTGCCAGCAGCCCGGGCGGGATGGGTTTCCAAGAGACCCAGTACTTC,CASSPGGMGFQETQYF
16,.,TRBJ2-7,TRBV2,.,TGTGCCAGCAGTGGGGGGAGCGGGTCGAGCTCCTACGAGCAGTACTTC,CASSGGSGSSSYEQYF
14,.,TRBJ2-1,TRBV9,TRBD2,TGTGCCAGCAGCGCAACGGCGGGAGCCAATGAGCAGTTCTTC,CASSATAGANEQFF
15,.,TRBJ2-2,TRBV6-1,.,TGTGCCAGCAGTGATCAACAGGTTAACACCGGGGAGCTGTTTTTT,CASSDQQVNTGELFF
12,.,TRBJ1-3,TRBV29-1,.,TGCAGCGTTTCACACTCTGGAAACACCATATATTTT,CSVSHSGNTIYF
15,once,TRBJ1-4,TRBV7-9,.,TGTGCCAGCAGCCGCGATCGGGCCCGGCGCGCAAAACTGTTTTTT,CASSRDRARRAKLFF
14,few,TRBJ2-5,TRBV28,.,TGTGCCAGCAGGCCGTCTAGCGCCCAAGAGACCCAGTACTTC,CASRPSSAQETQYF
15,.,TRBJ2-5,TRBV11-2,.,TGTGCCAGCAGCGTCTACGCGGGGTCCCGGGAGACCCAGTACTTC,CASSVYAGSRETQYF
14,.,TRBJ2-3,TRBV6-6,.,TGTGCCAGCAATGGATTGGATGGAACAGATACGCAGTATTTT,CASNGLDGTDTQYF
15,.,TRBJ2-1,TRBV7-2,TRBD2,TGTGCCAGCAGCTTAGACGGCCTAGCGGGAGGGGAGCAGTTCTTC,CASSLDGLAGGEQFF
15,.,TRBJ1-5,TRBV4-1,.,TGCGCCAGCAGCCGAGAGGGGACCCCCGGTCGGCCCCAGCATTTT,CASSREGTPGRPQHF
15,.,TRBJ2-1,TRBV5-6,TRBD2,TGTGCCAGCAGCCCCCTAGCGGGGTCCTACAATGAGCAGTTCTTC,CASSPLAGSYNEQFF
14,.,TRBJ2-7,TRBV7-8,TRBD1,TGTGCCAGCAGCGGGGCAACAGGGGGTTACGAGCAGTACTTC,CASSGATGGYEQYF
14,few,TRBJ2-7,TRBV28,.,TGTGCCAGCACCTGGGGGCTACACTCCTACGAGCAGTACTTC,CASTWGLHSYEQYF